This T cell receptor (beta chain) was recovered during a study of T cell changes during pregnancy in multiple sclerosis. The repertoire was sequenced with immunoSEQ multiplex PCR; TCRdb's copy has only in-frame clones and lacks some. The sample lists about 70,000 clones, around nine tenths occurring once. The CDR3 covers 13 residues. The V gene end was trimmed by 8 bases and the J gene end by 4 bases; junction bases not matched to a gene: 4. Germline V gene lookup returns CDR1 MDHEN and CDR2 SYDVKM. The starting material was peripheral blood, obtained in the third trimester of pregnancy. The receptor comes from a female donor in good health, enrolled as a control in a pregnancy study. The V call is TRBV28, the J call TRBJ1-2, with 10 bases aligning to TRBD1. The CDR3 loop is CASRDRGSYGYTF. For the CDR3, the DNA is TGTGCCAGCCGGGACAGGGGCTCCTATGGCTACACCTTC.